A selection of T cell receptor beta chains follows, all from one sample in a study of T-cell reconstitution after alpha-beta-depleted transplantation in children. Each CDR3 protein gets one entry after TCRdb re-called the PCR reads with MiXCR. The sample shows around 370,000 distinct CDR3 sequences, 15% to 20% of them seen only once. Sequencing used PBMCs, mostly from graft donor cells, obtained 360 days after TCRalphabeta/CD19-depleted stem cell transplant. These receptors were collected from a male patient aged 2-15 years who had a stem cell transplant for acute lymphoblastic leukemia, so the T cells may come from the graft donor. Each CDR3 is given without its conserved first and last residue. Expanded clones get a size class; other rows say once, few or many, or leave the size out.

V gene,J gene,clone size,CDR3 protein
TRBV6-5,TRBJ1-1,-,ASSWTGREVGAF
TRBV6-5,TRBJ2-7,many,ASNRAGGYYEQY
TRBV4-3,TRBJ1-2,few,ASSQDRVGYT
TRBV11-2,TRBJ1-3,-,ASSFLPETARFSGNTIY
TRBV2,TRBJ2-3,-,ASSPWGPGTVPSSTDTQY
TRBV12-3/TRBV12-4,TRBJ2-3,-,ASSLLGSRTDTQY
TRBV4-3,TRBJ2-1,few,ASSQRLAGDNEQF
TRBV29-1,TRBJ2-1,few,SVHPQGSYNEQF
TRBV7-8,TRBJ1-4,few,ASRPLVGSFEKLF
TRBV5-6,TRBJ2-6,-,ASSFWGSSGANVLT
TRBV30,TRBJ2-7,few,AWSPDRGYEQY
TRBV30,TRBJ1-2,few,AWRGRGGYT
TRBV5-1,TRBJ2-4,many,ASKERDRDIQY
TRBV25-1,TRBJ1-1,few,ASSLVTGGLNTEAF
TRBV20-1,TRBJ2-7,-,SASRVYEQY
TRBV4-3,TRBJ2-3,many,ASSQGDRFADTQY
TRBV6-2/TRBV6-3,TRBJ2-2,few,ATGTGGRNTGELF
TRBV18,TRBJ2-2,many,ASSPPNTGELF
TRBV20-1,TRBJ2-1,-,SARVDGRSSYNEQF
TRBV25-1,TRBJ2-3,many,ASSVQTSTDTQY
TRBV12-3/TRBV12-4,TRBJ1-4,-,ASSLKGALGEKLF
TRBV28,TRBJ1-6,few,ASSSGQVGSPLH
TRBV30,TRBJ2-3,few,AWSGQRYTQY
TRBV5-1,TRBJ2-1,-,ASSLEAGGPLRFNSEQF
TRBV4-1,TRBJ2-7,-,ASSQETGTSGYEQY
TRBV19,TRBJ2-7,few,ASSIVGQTQVEQY
TRBV27,TRBJ2-7,many,ASSLRLRSYEQY
TRBV6-2/TRBV6-3,TRBJ1-5,-,ASSPRQGISQPQH
TRBV25-1,TRBJ1-2,-,ASSAIGHYGYT
TRBV5-1,TRBJ2-7,many,ASSRPSGIVYEQY
TRBV29-1,TRBJ2-7,many,SVLTRPYEQY
TRBV3-1,TRBJ2-1,many,ASSQDYSGSYNEQF
TRBV29-1,TRBJ2-3,few,SARTGGTDTQY
TRBV5-1,TRBJ2-5,few,ASRDHQETQY
TRBV20-1,TRBJ2-1,few,SATRTAVGEQF
TRBV12-3/TRBV12-4,TRBJ1-1,-,ASSSSGTGGSEAF
TRBV7-6,TRBJ2-1,many,ASSLVGGGEQF
TRBV10-2,TRBJ2-3,many,ASSATDTQY
TRBV7-9,TRBJ2-7,few,ASSTVTGGLYEQY
TRBV6-5,TRBJ2-3,-,ASSYNRVSTDTQY